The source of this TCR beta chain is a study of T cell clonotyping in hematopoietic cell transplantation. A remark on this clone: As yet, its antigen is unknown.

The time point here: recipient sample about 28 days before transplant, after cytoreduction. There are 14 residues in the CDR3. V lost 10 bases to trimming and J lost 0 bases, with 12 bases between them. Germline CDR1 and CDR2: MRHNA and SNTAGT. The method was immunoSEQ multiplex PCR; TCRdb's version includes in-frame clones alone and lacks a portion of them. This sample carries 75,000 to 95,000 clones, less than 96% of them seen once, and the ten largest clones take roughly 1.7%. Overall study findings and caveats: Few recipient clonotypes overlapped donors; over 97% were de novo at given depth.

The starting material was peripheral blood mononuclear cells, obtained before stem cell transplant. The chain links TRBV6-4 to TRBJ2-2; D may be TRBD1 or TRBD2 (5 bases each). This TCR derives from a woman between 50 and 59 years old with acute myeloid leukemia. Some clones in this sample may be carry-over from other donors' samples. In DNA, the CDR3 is TGTGCCACCAGAAGGGGACCGAACACCGGGGAGCTGTTTTTT. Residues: CATRRGPNTGELFF.